The T cell receptor (beta chain) under discussion was sequenced for a study of glioma-infiltrating T cells after dendritic cell vaccination. Whole-study context: Patients received autologous tumor lysate-pulsed dendritic cell vaccination between about 2002 and 2012.

Amplification used 60 V beta primers and 13 J beta primers. Profiling relied on immunoSEQ multiplex PCR, and the TCRdb table lists in-frame clones only, not all of them. The table shows approximately 36,000 clones, with around four fifths occurring only once. This clone occurred once. Germline V lookup: CDR1 SGHVS, CDR2 FQNEAQ. This CDR3 is built from 16 residues. V dropped 0 bases and J dropped 9 bases, with 18 bases sitting between them. Here the sequenced sample was blood, taken before dendritic cell vaccination. The receptor was derived from a human donor with glioblastoma. The gene calls are TRBV7-8 and TRBJ1-3, with D unclear. DNA of the CDR3: TGTGCCAGCAGCTTAGCGGTGTCGGGGTTCCGGGGCACCATATATTTT. Its protein product is CASSLAVSGFRGTIYF.